A single sample is the source of the 25 T cell receptor beta chains below, sequenced in a study of shared clonotypes between healthy human individuals. Here immunoSEQ multiplex PCR was the method, and the copy in TCRdb shows in-frame clones only, minus some. Of about 680,000 clones in the sample, roughly nine tenths were seen once. CD45RO-negative, CCR7-selected cells formed the naive CD8 fraction, which excluded terminally differentiated effector memory CD45RA+ cells. The sequencing sample was made of naive CD8+ T cells sorted from blood. These receptors came from a young man in good health.

The chain uses TRBV7-8 and TRBJ2-7; 15 bases fit TRBD2. Germline V gene lookup returns CDR1 SGHVS and CDR2 FQNEAQ. The J segment lost 5 bases and the V segment lost 1 base, leaving 6 bases of the junction unmatched. The CDR3 is 17 amino acids. The chain's CDR3 is CASSLEGLAGGPNEQYF. The CDR3 DNA sequence: TGTGCCAGCAGCTTAGAGGGACTAGCGGGAGGACCCAACGAGCAGTACTTC.

The chain combines TRBV6-5 with TRBJ2-3, with D perhaps TRBD1 (5 bases). CDR3 length: 15 amino acids. The germline V gene encodes CDR1 MNHEY and CDR2 SVGAGI. The ends were cut back, 6 bases at V and 0 bases at J, with 13 bases in the middle. CDR3 DNA: TGTGCCAGCAGCCACACAGGAGCTAGCACAGATACGCAGTATTTT. Its protein product is CASSHTGASTDTQYF.

V is TRBV28 and J is TRBJ2-1; D unclear. Per the germline V gene, CDR1 is MDHEN and CDR2 is SYDVKM. Trimming pared 1 base from V and 6 bases from J, leaving 4 bases between. The CDR3 contains 12 residues. CDR3 in DNA: TGTGCCAGCAGTTTATTAACCAATGAGCAGTTCTTC. Its protein product is CASSLLTNEQFF.

The DNA for the CDR3 is TGTGCCAGCAGCTCACCCGAGGGGCAAACGGGAGGGGATGAGCAGTTCTTC. It specifies CASSSPEGQTGGDEQFF. The chain joins TRBV5-6 to TRBJ2-1; TRBD2 matches at 8 bases. Germline loops: CDR1 SGHDT, CDR2 YYEEEE. The CDR3 is 17 residues long. Losses at the gene ends were 3 bases for V and 8 bases for J; bases not matched to a gene: 16.

This clone has just one count. The chain links TRBV7-9 to TRBJ2-2, with D possibly being TRBD2 (5 bases). The CDR3 runs to 17 residues. The germline CDR1 and CDR2 sequences are SEHNR and FQNEAQ (reference sequence). Trimming left V 5 bases short and J 6 bases short, with 22 bases between. For the CDR3, the DNA is TGTGCCAGCAGCCTCTACCCGCAAGGGAGTGTTTCCGGGGAGCTGTTTTTT. Residues: CASSLYPQGSVSGELFF.

The chain couples TRBV28 to TRBJ2-3; 8 bases fit TRBD2. Germline trimming cut 7 bases from V and 1 base from J; bases unmatched to any gene: 4. This CDR3 is built from 14 residues. In germline, CDR1 is MDHEN, CDR2 SYDVKM. The CDR3 is CASIREGGTDTQYF. The CDR3, as DNA: TGTGCCAGCATCCGGGAGGGAGGCACAGATACGCAGTATTTT.

The chain uses TRBV29-1 and TRBJ2-1, with TRBD2 matching 10 bases. The germline V gene encodes CDR1 SQVTM and CDR2 ANQGSEA. CDR3 length: 14 residues. V lost 6 bases, J lost 8 bases, and 10 bases stayed unmatched. The CDR3 loop reads CSVGLAGVSDEQFF. In nucleotides, the CDR3 is TGCAGCGTCGGTCTAGCGGGAGTTAGCGATGAGCAGTTCTTC.

The chain has TRBV5-4 and TRBJ2-7; 7 bases agree with TRBD2. CDR1 is SGHNT, CDR2 YYREEE, per germline (reference sequence). CDR3 length: 15 residues. V lost 2 bases, J lost 5 bases, and 10 bases stayed unmatched. This chain's CDR3 is CASSFSRGSRNEQYF. The CDR3 nucleotides are TGTGCCAGCAGCTTCTCTCGCGGGAGTCGAAACGAGCAGTACTTC. Full variable domain (missing parts from reference TRBV5-4 and TRBJ2-7): ETGVTQSPTHLIKTRGQQVTLRCSSQSGHNTVSWYQQALGQGPQFIFQYYREEENGRGNFPPRFSGLQFPNYSSELNVNALELDDSALYLCASSFSRGSRNEQYFGPGTRLTVT.

The genes are TRBV7-3 and TRBJ2-2, with a possible D match to TRBD2 (7 bases). Germline V lookup: CDR1 SGHTA, CDR2 FQGTGA. V lost 3 bases and J lost 4, with 12 bases in between. This CDR3 has 15 amino acids. The DNA of the CDR3 is TGTGCCAGCAGCTTCGGGGGGCCCGGCACCGGGGAGCTGTTTTTT. Translated, it gives CASSFGGPGTGELFF.

This clone occurred a few times. The chain employs TRBV18 and TRBJ2-7; D gene ambiguous. V shed 3 bases and J shed 5 bases, with 11 bases lying between them. The CDR3 is 13 residues long. Germline values: CDR1 KGHSH, CDR2 LQKENI. The CDR3 bases are TGTGCCAGCTCACCCCCAAGGGAAGACGAGCAGTACTTC. Protein product: CASSPPREDEQYF.

The chain recombines TRBV5-4 with TRBJ2-3; 14 bases agree with TRBD2. The V gene's germline CDR1 is SGHNT and CDR2 YYREEE (reference sequence). This CDR3 has 15 amino acids. V lost 4 bases to trimming and J lost 6 bases; unmatched junction nucleotides: 4. CDR3 nucleotide sequence: TGTGCCAGCAGCACGGGACTAGCGGGAGCGGATACGCAGTATTTT. Translated: CASSTGLAGADTQYF.

The chain carries TRBV14 and TRBJ1-2; D might be TRBD1 (5 bases). The V gene lost 4 bases and the J gene lost 2 bases, with 11 bases spanning the gap. The V gene's germline CDR1 is SGHDN and CDR2 FVKESK. The CDR3 has 14 residues. The DNA of the CDR3 is TGTGCCAGCAGCCCTACCGGGGGGAACTATGGCTACACCTTC. Protein product: CASSPTGGNYGYTF.

This clone has only one observation. The V and J genes are TRBV25-1 and TRBJ1-1, with D hard to call. This CDR3 region has 11 residues. Deletions cut 6 bases from V and 7 bases from J, with 9 bases between. CDR1 is MGHDK and CDR2 is SYGVNS in the germline V gene. The CDR3 loop is CASRVGYEAFF. The CDR3 DNA follows: TGTGCCAGCAGGGTCGGGTATGAAGCTTTCTTT. The full variable domain, with the rest looked up from reference TRBV25-1 and TRBJ1-1, is EADIYQTPRYLVIGTGKKITLECSQTMGHDKMYWYQQDPGMELHLIHYSYGVNSTEKGDLSSESTVSRIRTEHFPLTLESARPSHTSQYLCASRVGYEAFFGQGTRLTVV.

CDR3 in amino acids: CASSLNLGGSEQYF. In DNA, the CDR3 is TGTGCCAGCAGCTTGAACCTAGGGGGGAGCGAGCAGTACTTC. This rearrangement joins TRBV5-4 to TRBJ2-7; D could derive from TRBD1 or TRBD2 (6 bases each). V was clipped by 1 base and J by 6 bases, with 14 bases between them. The CDR3 totals 14 residues. In germline, CDR1 is SGHNT, CDR2 YYREEE (reference sequence).

The rearrangement uses TRBV5-4 and TRBJ1-5; 8 nucleotides agree with TRBD1. CDR1 is SGHNT and CDR2 is YYREEE in the germline V gene (reference sequence). J gave up 3 bases and V 4 bases, and 6 bases lay outside the gene matches. This CDR3 comprises 15 residues. The CDR3 reads CASSAGTGINQPQHF. The CDR3 nucleotides read TGTGCCAGCAGCGCCGGGACAGGTATCAATCAGCCCCAGCATTTT. The variable domain in full, completed from reference TRBV5-4 and TRBJ1-5, reads ETGVTQSPTHLIKTRGQQVTLRCSSQSGHNTVSWYQQALGQGPQFIFQYYREEENGRGNFPPRFSGLQFPNYSSELNVNALELDDSALYLCASSAGTGINQPQHFGDGTRLSIL.

This CDR3 reads CASSFGGGSYEQYF. The CDR3 bases are TGTGCCAGCAGCTTCGGCGGGGGCTCCTACGAGCAGTACTTC. The rearrangement links TRBV11-2 to TRBJ2-7, with TRBD2 matching 7 bases. Germline loops: CDR1 SGHAT, CDR2 FQNNGV. The CDR3 runs to 14 residues. Trimming took 3 bases from V and 0 from J; bases not matched to a gene: 2.

This clone was seen just once. The genes are TRBV30 and TRBJ1-6, with D tentatively TRBD1 (5 bases). Trimming pared 6 bases from V and 5 bases from J, leaving 14 bases between. Germline V gene lookup returns CDR1 GTSNPN and CDR2 SVGIG (reference sequence). The CDR3 loop spans 14 amino acids. The CDR3 DNA reads TGTGCCTGCCTGGGGGGAATCCATAATTCACCCCTCCACTTT. Encoded protein: CACLGGIHNSPLHF.

The rearrangement joins TRBV7-6 to TRBJ2-4, with 12 positions matching TRBD1. Looked up from germline, CDR1 is SGHVS and CDR2 is FNYEAQ. Trimming took 3 bases from V and 9 from J; bases not matched to a gene: 9. The CDR3 consists of 16 residues. CDR3 in DNA: TGTGCCAGCAGCTTGGGACAGGGGGCAGTGGGGACCATTCAGTACTTC. This gives the protein CASSLGQGAVGTIQYF.

About this clone: Other DNA sequences of this sample code for an identical CDR3. V gene TRBV7-9 combines with J gene TRBJ2-7; weak D call: TRBD2 (5 bases). The CDR3 runs 14 residues. CDR1 SEHNR and CDR2 FQNEAQ come from the germline V gene (reference sequence). Deletions cut 4 bases from V and 0 bases from J, with 10 bases between. DNA of the CDR3: TGTGCCAGCAGCTCCCCGGGGAGCTCCTACGAGCAGTACTTC. Translating it yields CASSSPGSSYEQYF.

V usage is TRBV7-9 and J usage is TRBJ2-1; the D is unclear. The V gene's germline CDR1 is SEHNR and CDR2 FQNEAQ (reference sequence). The V end was cut by 8 bases, the J end by 2 bases, with 7 bases between. The CDR3 totals 12 residues. In DNA form, the CDR3 reads TGTGCCAGCTCGGCTACCTACAATGAGCAGTTCTTC. Amino acids: CASSATYNEQFF.

CDR3 in DNA: TGTGCCAGTATGAGGTCCAGGGCTAGCAATCAGCCCCAGCATTTT. It is translated as CASMRSRASNQPQHF. V usage is TRBV19 and J usage is TRBJ1-5, with D perhaps matching TRBD1 (5 bases). This CDR3 is built from 15 residues. The germline V gene has CDR1 LNHDA and CDR2 SQIVND (reference sequence). Deletions cut 7 bases from V and 0 bases from J, with 13 bases between.

V is TRBV2 and J is TRBJ2-7, with 11 bases identical to TRBD2. The CDR3 spans 18 residues. From germline, CDR1 is SNHLY and CDR2 FYNNEI. The trim removed 3 bases at V and 0 bases at J, leaving 10 bases unmatched. CDR3 protein: CASSDWLAGGQLSYEQYF. The CDR3, as DNA: TGTGCCAGCAGTGATTGGCTAGCGGGAGGCCAGCTCTCCTACGAGCAGTACTTC.

The rearrangement links TRBV13 to TRBJ2-7; D is uncertain. Germline V gene sequence: CDR1 PRHDT, CDR2 FYEKMQ (reference sequence). The CDR3 extends over 16 amino acids. The V end lost 5 bases, the J end lost 0 bases, and 17 bases lay between the germline ends. Here the CDR3 reads CASSKMMDGHSYEQYF. The CDR3 bases are TGTGCCAGCAGCAAAATGATGGACGGTCACTCCTACGAGCAGTACTTC.

The rearrangement links TRBV4-3 to TRBJ1-1; perhaps TRBD1 as D (5 bases). V lost 0 bases to trimming and J lost 0 bases, with 8 bases between them. Looked up from germline, CDR1 is LGHNA and CDR2 is YSLEER. This CDR3 is 15 amino acids long. CDR3 sequence: CASSQEAGMNTEAFF. CDR3 bases: TGCGCCAGCAGCCAAGAGGCAGGGATGAACACTGAAGCTTTCTTT.

This clone was observed once. The genes are TRBV27 and TRBJ2-3; D unresolved. Per the germline V gene, CDR1 is MNHEY and CDR2 is SMNVEV (reference sequence). The CDR3 length is 10 residues. V was clipped by 4 bases and J by 4 bases, with 0 bases between them. The CDR3 coding sequence is TGTGCCAGCAGTTCAGATACGCAGTATTTT. It codes for CASSSDTQYF.